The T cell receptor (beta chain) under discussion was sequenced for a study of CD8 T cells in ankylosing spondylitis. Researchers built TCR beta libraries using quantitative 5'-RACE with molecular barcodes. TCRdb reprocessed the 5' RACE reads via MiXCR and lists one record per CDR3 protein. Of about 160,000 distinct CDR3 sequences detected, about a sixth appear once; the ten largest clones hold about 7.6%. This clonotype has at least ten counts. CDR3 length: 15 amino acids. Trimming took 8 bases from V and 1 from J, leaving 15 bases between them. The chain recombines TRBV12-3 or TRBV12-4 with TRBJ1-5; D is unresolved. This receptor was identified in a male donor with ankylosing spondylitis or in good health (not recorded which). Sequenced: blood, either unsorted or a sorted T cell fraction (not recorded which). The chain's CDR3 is CASQLAAHSNQPQHF. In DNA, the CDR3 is TGTGCCAGCCAACTGGCAGCCCACAGCAATCAGCCCCAGCATTTT.